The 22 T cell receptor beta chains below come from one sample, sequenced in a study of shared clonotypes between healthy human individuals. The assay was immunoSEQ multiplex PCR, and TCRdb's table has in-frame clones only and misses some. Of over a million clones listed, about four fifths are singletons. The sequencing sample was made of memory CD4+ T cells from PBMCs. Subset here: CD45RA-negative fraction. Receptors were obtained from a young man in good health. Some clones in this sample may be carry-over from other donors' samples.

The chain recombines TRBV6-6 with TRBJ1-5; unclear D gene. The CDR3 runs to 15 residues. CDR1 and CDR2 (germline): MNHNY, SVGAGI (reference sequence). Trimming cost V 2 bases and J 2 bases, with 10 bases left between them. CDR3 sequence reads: CASSYNSRGNQPQHF. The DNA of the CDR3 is TGTGCCAGCAGTTACAATAGCCGGGGCAATCAGCCCCAGCATTTT.

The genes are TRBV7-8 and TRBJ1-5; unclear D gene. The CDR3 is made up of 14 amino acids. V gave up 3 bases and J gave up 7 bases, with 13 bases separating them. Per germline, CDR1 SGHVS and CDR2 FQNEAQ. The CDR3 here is CASSLTRTSQPQHF. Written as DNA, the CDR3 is TGTGCCAGCAGCTTGACTCGGACGTCCCAGCCCCAGCATTTT.

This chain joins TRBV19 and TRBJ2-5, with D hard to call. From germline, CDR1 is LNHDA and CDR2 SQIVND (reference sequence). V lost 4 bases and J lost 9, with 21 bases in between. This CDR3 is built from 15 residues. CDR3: CASSTGLPLRDAQYF. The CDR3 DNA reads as TGTGCCAGTAGTACTGGCCTTCCCCTAAGGGATGCCCAGTACTTC.

The CDR3 protein is CASSLVDSLMNTEAFF. CDR3 nucleotides: TGCGCCAGCAGCTTAGTTGATAGCCTTATGAACACTGAAGCTTTCTTT. J is TRBJ1-1 and V is TRBV5-1; D uncertain. CDR1 SGHRS and CDR2 YFSETQ come from the germline V gene. The CDR3 totals 16 residues. The V and J ends lost 2 bases and 0 bases respectively, with 14 bases between them.

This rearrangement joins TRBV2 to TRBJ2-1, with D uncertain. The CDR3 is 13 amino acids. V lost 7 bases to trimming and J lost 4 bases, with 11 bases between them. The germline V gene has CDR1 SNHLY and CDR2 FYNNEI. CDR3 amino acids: CASKGGVYNEQFF. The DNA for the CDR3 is TGTGCCAGCAAGGGTGGCGTATACAATGAGCAGTTCTTC.

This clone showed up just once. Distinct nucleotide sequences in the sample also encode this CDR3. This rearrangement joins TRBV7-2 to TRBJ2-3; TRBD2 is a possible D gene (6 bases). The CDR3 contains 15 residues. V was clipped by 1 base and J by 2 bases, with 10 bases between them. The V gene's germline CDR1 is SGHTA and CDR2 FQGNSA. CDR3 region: CASSLDGGSTDTQYF. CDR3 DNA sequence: TGTGCCAGCAGCTTAGACGGGGGATCCACAGATACGCAGTATTTT.

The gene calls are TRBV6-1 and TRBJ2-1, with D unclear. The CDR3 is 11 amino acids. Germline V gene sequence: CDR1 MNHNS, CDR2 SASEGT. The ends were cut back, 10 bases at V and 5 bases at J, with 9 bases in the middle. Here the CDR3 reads CATMQDNEQFF. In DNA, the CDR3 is TGTGCCACCATGCAAGACAATGAGCAGTTCTTC.

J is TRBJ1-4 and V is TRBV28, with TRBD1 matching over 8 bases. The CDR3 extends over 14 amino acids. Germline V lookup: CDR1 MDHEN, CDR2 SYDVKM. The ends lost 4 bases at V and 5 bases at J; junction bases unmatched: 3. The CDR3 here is CASSWDRRNEKLFF. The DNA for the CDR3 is TGTGCCAGCAGTTGGGACAGGAGAAATGAAAAACTGTTTTTT.

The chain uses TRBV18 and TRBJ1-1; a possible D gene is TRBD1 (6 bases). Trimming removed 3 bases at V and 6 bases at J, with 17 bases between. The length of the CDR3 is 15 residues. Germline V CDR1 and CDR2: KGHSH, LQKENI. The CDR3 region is CASSPRTGNDAEAFF. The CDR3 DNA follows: TGTGCCAGCTCACCCAGAACAGGGAATGATGCTGAAGCTTTCTTT.

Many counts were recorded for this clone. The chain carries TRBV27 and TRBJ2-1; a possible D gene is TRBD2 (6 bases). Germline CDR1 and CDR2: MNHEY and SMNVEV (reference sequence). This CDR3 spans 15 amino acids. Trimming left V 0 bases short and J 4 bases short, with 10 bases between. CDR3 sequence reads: CASSLSRETYNEQFF. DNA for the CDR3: TGTGCCAGCAGTTTATCCCGGGAGACTTACAATGAGCAGTTCTTC.

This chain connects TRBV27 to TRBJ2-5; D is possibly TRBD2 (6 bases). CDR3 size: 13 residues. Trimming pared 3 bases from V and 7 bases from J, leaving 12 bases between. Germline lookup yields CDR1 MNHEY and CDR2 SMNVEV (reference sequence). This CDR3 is CASSFGSGGTQYF. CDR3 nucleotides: TGTGCCAGCAGTTTCGGGAGCGGTGGGACCCAGTACTTC.

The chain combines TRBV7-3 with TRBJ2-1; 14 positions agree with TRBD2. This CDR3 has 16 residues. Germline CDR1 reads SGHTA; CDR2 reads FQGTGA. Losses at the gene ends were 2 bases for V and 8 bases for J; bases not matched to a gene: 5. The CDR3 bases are TGTGCCAGCAGCTTAGGGGGACTAGCGGGAGTGGATGAGCAGTTCTTC. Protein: CASSLGGLAGVDEQFF. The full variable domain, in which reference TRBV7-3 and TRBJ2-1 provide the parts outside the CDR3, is GAGVSQTPSNKVTEKGKYVELRCDPISGHTALYWYRQSLGQGPEFLIYFQGTGAADDSGLPNDRFFAVRPEGSVSTLKIQRTERGDSAVYLCASSLGGLAGVDEQFFGPGTRLTVL.

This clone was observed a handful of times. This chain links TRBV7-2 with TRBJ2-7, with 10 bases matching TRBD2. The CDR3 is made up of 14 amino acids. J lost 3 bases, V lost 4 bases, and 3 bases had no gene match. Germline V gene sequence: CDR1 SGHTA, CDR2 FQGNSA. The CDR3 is CASSSLAGGYEQYF. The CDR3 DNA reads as TGTGCCAGCAGCTCTTTAGCGGGAGGCTACGAGCAGTACTTC.

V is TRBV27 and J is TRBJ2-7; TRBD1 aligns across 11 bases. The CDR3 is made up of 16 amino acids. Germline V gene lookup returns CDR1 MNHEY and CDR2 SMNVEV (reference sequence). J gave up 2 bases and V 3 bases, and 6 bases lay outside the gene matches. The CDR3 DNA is TGTGCCAGCAGTTTCCGCCCGGACAGGGGGCCCTACGAGCAGTACTTC. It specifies CASSFRPDRGPYEQYF.

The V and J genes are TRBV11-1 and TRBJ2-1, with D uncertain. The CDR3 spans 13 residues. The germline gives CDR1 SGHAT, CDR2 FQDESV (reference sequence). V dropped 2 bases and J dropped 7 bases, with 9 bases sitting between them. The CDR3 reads CASSLSTVNEQFF. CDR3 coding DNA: TGTGCCAGCAGCTTAAGTACAGTTAATGAGCAGTTCTTC.

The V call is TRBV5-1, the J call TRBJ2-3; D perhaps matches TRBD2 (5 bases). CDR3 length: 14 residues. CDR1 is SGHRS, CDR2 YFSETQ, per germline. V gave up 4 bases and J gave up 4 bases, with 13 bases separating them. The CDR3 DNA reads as TGCGCCAGCAGCACCTCCGGGAACCCAGATACGCAGTATTTT. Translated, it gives CASSTSGNPDTQYF.

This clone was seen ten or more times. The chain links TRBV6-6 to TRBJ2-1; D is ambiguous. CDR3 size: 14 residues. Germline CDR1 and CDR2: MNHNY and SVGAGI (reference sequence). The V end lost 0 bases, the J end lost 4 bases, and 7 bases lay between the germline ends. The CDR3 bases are TGTGCCAGCAGTTACTCCCGAATTTACAATGAGCAGTTCTTC. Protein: CASSYSRIYNEQFF.

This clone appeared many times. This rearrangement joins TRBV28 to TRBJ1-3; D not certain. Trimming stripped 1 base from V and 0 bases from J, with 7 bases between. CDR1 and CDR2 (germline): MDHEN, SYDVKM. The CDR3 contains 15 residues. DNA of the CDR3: TGTGCCAGCAGTTTATATTTGGACTCTGGAAACACCATATATTTT. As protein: CASSLYLDSGNTIYF.

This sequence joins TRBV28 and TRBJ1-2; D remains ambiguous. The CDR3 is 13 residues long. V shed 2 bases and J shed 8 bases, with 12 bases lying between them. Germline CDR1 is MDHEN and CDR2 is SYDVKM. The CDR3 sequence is CASSLQKQAGYTF. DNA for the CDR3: TGTGCCAGCAGTTTACAAAAGCAGGCGGGCTACACCTTC.

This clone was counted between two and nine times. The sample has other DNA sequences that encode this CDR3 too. The DNA for the CDR3 is TGTGCCAGCTCACCCTCGAGCTCCTACGAGCAGTACTTC. Protein product: CASSPSSSYEQYF. The V gene is TRBV18, the J gene TRBJ2-7, with D hard to call. V was cut by 3 bases and J by 0 bases, with 6 bases left in between. The CDR3 spans 13 residues. The germline CDR1 and CDR2 sequences are KGHSH and LQKENI.

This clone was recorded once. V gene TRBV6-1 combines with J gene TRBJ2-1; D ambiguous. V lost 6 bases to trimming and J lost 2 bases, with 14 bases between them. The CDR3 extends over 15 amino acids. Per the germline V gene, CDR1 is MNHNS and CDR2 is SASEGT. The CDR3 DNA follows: TGTGCCAGCAGGGCCTCTAGTGGCCCCTACAATGAGCAGTTCTTC. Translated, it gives CASRASSGPYNEQFF.

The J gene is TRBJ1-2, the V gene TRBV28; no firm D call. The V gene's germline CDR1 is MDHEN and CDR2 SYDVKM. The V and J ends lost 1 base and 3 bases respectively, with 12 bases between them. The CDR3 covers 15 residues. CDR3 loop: CASSLSHGRDYGYTF. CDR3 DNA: TGTGCCAGCAGTTTATCACACGGTAGGGACTATGGCTACACCTTC.